Below, one TCR beta chain is given with its context. Antigen specificity is unknown. The data derive from a study of CXCR3-negative and CXCR3-positive naive CD8 T cells. Findings of the study overall: Much lower diversity was found in memory CD8+ cells, while both naive subsets had comparably high diversity. More hydrophobic TRB CDR3s were found in CXCR3-positive naive cells than in CXCR3-negative naive cells.

All TRB cDNA libraries came from 5' RACE performed with UMI labels. Following a re-call of the 5' RACE reads, TCRdb has one entry per CDR3 protein and lacks DNA. The sample has about 120,000 distinct CDR3 sequences, and its top ten clones hold 0.5% to 0.6%. Germline values: CDR1 LNHDA, CDR2 SQIVND (reference sequence). This CDR3 is built from 13 residues. The clonotype originates from a human donor in good health. Some clones in this sample may be carry-over from other donors' samples. The genes are TRBV19 and TRBJ2-5; TCRdb proposes TRBD1, but this gene call is untestable without DNA. Source material: naive CXCR3+ CD8+ T cells from blood. Subset meaning: CD45RO-CCR7+CD27+CD95- naive CD8+ T cells expressing CXCR3 (TNR3+). The CDR3 here is CASRLGQQETQYF.